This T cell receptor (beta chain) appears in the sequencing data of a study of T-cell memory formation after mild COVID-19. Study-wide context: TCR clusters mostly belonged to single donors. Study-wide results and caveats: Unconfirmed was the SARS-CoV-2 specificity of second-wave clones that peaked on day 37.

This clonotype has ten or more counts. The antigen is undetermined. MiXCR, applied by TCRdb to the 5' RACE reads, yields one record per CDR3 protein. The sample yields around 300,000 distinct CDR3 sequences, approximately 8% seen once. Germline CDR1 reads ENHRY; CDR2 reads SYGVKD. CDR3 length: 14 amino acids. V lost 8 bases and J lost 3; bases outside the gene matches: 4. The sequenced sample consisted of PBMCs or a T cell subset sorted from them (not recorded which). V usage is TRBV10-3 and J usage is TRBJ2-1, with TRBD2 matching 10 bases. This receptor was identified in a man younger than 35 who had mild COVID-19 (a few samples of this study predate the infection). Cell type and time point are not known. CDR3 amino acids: CAIGAGGYYNEQFF. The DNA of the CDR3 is TGTGCCATCGGAGCGGGGGGGTACTACAATGAGCAGTTCTTC.